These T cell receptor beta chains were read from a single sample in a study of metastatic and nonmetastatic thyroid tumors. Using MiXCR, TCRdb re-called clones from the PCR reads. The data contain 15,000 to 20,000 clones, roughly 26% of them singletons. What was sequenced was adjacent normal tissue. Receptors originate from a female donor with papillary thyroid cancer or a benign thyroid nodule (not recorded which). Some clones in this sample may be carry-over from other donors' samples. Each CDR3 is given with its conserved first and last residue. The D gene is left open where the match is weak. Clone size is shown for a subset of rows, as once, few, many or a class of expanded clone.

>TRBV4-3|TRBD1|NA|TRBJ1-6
CASSQEATAGQPNSPLHF
TGCGCCAGCAGCCAAGAAGCGACTGCGGGACAGCCTAATTCACCCCTCCACTTT
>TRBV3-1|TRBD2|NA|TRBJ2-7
CASSQGKREYEQYF
TGCGCCAGCAGCCAAGGCAAGCGGGAGTACGAGCAGTACTTC
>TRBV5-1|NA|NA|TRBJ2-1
CASSGGTNEQFF
TGCGCCAGCAGCGGCGGGACCAATGAGCAGTTCTTC
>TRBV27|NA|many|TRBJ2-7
CASSLIRGEQYF
TGTGCCAGCAGTTTGATAAGAGGCGAGCAGTACTTC
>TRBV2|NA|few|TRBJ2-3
CASSESGSSTDTQYF
TGTGCCAGCAGTGAATCGGGCAGTAGCACAGATACGCAGTATTTT
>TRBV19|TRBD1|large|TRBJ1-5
CASSVGQSYQPQHF
TGTGCCAGTAGTGTGGGACAGAGCTATCAGCCCCAGCATTTT
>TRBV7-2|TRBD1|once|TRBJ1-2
CASSLGTGASGYTF
TGTGCCAGCAGCCTCGGGACAGGGGCATCTGGCTACACCTTC
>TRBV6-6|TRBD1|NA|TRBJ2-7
CASSYYSGGKNEQYF
TGTGCCAGCAGTTACTATTCAGGGGGCAAGAACGAGCAGTACTTC
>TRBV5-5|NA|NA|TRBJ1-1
CASSLTGSNTEAFF
TGTGCCAGCAGCCTGACAGGCTCGAACACTGAAGCTTTCTTT
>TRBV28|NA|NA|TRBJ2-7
CASRSGGRLRYLYEQYF
TGTGCCAGCCGATCCGGGGGCCGGTTGCGATACCTCTACGAGCAGTACTTC
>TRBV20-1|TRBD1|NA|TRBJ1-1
CSAKATGAINTEAFF
TGCAGTGCTAAGGCGACAGGGGCTATCAACACTGAAGCTTTCTTT
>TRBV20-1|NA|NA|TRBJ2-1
CSAESYNEQFF
TGCAGTGCTGAGTCCTACAATGAGCAGTTCTTC
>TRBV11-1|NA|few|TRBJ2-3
CASQDRRGQTDTQYF
TGTGCCAGCCAAGACCGCCGGGGTCAGACAGATACGCAGTATTTT
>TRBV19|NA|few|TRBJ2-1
CASSMSHEQFF
TGTGCCAGTAGTATGAGCCATGAGCAGTTCTTC
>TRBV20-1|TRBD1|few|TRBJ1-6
CSATGGNSPLHF
TGCAGTGCCACAGGGGGTAATTCACCCCTCCACTTT
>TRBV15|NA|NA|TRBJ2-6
CATSTALVLDSGANVLTF
TGTGCCACCAGCACGGCTCTCGTTCTGGACTCTGGGGCCAACGTCCTGACTTTC
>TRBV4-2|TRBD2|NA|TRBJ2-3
CASSRELAGGRDTQYF
TGTGCCAGCAGCAGGGAACTAGCGGGGGGCCGAGATACGCAGTATTTT
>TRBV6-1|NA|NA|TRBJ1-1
CASSSRGDSEAFF
TGTGCCAGCAGTTCCCGGGGTGATAGTGAAGCTTTCTTT
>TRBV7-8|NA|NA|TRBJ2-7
CASRVSGYYEQYF
TGTGCCAGCAGAGTCAGCGGCTACTACGAGCAGTACTTC
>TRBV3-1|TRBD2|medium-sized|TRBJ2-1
CASSQVGGLAAYNEQFF
TGTGCCAGCAGCCAAGTAGGGGGACTAGCGGCTTACAATGAGCAGTTCTTC
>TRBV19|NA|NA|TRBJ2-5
CASSIEQGWTQYF
TGTGCCAGTAGTATAGAACAGGGTTGGACCCAGTACTTC
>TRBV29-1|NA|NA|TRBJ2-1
CSVGGDMMISNEQFF
TGCAGCGTTGGCGGGGACATGATGATTTCCAATGAGCAGTTCTTC
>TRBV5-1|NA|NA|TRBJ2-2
CASSSQGGSNTGELFF
TGCGCCAGCAGCTCACAGGGCGGTTCGAACACCGGGGAGCTGTTTTTT
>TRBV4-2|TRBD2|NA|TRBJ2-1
CASSLETSGGENEQFF
TGTGCCAGCAGCCTAGAGACTAGCGGGGGGGAGAATGAGCAGTTCTTC
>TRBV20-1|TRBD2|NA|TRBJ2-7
CSAATFSGTGSYEQYF
TGCAGTGCTGCGACTTTTAGCGGGACTGGGTCCTACGAGCAGTACTTC
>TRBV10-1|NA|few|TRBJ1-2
CASSDRKGGYTF
TGCGCCAGCAGTGATCGGAAGGGAGGCTACACCTTC
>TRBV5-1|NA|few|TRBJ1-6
CASSWQGPYNSPLHF
TGCGCCAGCAGCTGGCAGGGCCCCTATAATTCACCCCTCCACTTT
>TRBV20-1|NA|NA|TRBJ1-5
CSAIGQSNQPQHF
TGCAGTGCTATTGGACAGAGTAATCAGCCCCAGCATTTT
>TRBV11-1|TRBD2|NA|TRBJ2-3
CASSPRLSGSLGDTQYF
TGTGCCAGCAGCCCACGACTGAGCGGGAGTTTGGGAGATACGCAGTATTTT
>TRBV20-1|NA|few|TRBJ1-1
CSARVAGRFTEAFF
TGCAGTGCTAGAGTTGCAGGGCGATTCACTGAAGCTTTCTTT
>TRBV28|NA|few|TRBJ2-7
CATAASTGSLTYEQYF
TGTGCCACCGCGGCCTCGACAGGTTCCCTTACCTACGAGCAGTACTTC
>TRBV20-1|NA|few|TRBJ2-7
CSASAGRGYEQYF
TGCAGTGCTAGCGCAGGGAGAGGCTACGAGCAGTACTTC
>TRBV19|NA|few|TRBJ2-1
CASSMGGRDPFLGDEQFF
TGTGCCAGTAGTATGGGGGGTAGGGACCCATTTTTAGGCGATGAGCAGTTCTTC
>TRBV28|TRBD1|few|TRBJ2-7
CASRSPGTAYEQYF
TGTGCCAGCAGGTCTCCCGGGACAGCCTACGAGCAGTACTTC
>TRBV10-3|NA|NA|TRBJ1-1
CAMSESVEITEAFF
TGTGCGATGAGTGAGTCAGTGGAGATCACTGAAGCTTTCTTT
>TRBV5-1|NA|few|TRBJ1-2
CASSLDGKGENF
TGCGCCAGCAGCTTGGACGGGAAGGGGGAAAACTTC
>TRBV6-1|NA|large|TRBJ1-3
CASSESPSSGNTIYF
TGTGCCAGCAGTGAATCTCCCTCCTCTGGAAACACCATATATTTT
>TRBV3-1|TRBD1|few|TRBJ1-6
CASSQPQGAYNSPLHF
TGTGCCAGCAGCCAGCCCCAGGGGGCGTATAATTCACCCCTCCACTTT
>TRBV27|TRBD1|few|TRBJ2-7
CASSPGQGMREQYF
TGTGCCAGCAGTCCGGGACAGGGGATGAGAGAGCAGTACTTC
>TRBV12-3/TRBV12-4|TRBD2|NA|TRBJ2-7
CASSLASGRAGVTEQYF
TGTGCCAGCAGTTTAGCTAGCGGGAGGGCCGGCGTAACCGAGCAGTACTTC
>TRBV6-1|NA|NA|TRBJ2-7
CASSRDYEQYF
TGTGCCAGCAGTCGCGACTACGAGCAGTACTTC
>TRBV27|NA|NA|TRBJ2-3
CASSFKTDTQYF
TGTGCCAGCAGTTTTAAAACAGATACGCAGTATTTT
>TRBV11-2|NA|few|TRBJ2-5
CASSLDYETQYF
TGTGCCAGCAGCTTAGATTACGAGACCCAGTACTTC
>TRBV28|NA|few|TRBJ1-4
CASSLLTSRTAATNEKLFF
TGTGCCAGCAGTCTCCTAACCTCCCGGACAGCCGCAACTAATGAAAAACTGTTTTTT
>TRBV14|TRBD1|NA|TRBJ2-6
CASSQYRDRHSGANVLTF
TGTGCCAGCAGCCAGTACCGGGACAGGCACTCTGGGGCCAACGTCCTGACTTTC
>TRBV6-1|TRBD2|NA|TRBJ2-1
CASRIFSSGSYNEQFF
TGTGCCAGCAGGATATTTTCTAGCGGGAGCTACAATGAGCAGTTCTTC
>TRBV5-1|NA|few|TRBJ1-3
CASSLWWGSGNTIYF
TGCGCCAGCAGCTTGTGGTGGGGATCTGGAAACACCATATATTTT
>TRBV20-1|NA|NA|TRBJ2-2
CSAAGTTDSGELFF
TGCAGTGCGGCCGGGACCACGGACTCCGGGGAGCTGTTTTTT
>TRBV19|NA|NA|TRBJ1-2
CASTTARGYGYTF
TGTGCCAGTACCACTGCCCGCGGCTATGGCTACACCTTC
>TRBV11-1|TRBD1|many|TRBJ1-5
CASSLIQGGGNQPQHF
TGTGCCAGCAGCCTTATACAGGGGGGGGGCAATCAGCCCCAGCATTTT
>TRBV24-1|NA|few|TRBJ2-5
CATSTPGVETQYF
TGTGCCACCAGTACTCCGGGAGTGGAGACCCAGTACTTC
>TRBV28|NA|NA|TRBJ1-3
CASRKGFSGNTIYF
TGTGCCAGCCGGAAGGGGTTCTCTGGAAACACCATATATTTT
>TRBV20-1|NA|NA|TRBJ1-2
CSARDAWGGASGYTF
TGCAGTGCTAGAGATGCATGGGGGGGCGCGTCTGGCTACACCTTC
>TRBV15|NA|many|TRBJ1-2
CATSKSLGYTF
TGTGCCACCAGCAAGTCATTGGGCTACACCTTC
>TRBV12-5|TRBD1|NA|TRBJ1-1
CASGSAGQGFVTEAFF
TGTGCTAGTGGTTCTGCGGGACAGGGATTTGTCACTGAAGCTTTCTTT
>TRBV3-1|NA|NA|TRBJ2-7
CASSPWGDRYEQYF
TGTGCCAGCAGCCCGTGGGGGGATCGATACGAGCAGTACTTC